Below, 9 T cell receptor beta chains from the same sample are listed, as sequenced in a study of T-cell memory formation after mild COVID-19. TCRdb itself ran the 5' RACE reads through MiXCR, one entry per CDR3 protein. This sample has 500,000 to 550,000 distinct CDR3 sequences, with about a fifth found just once. Sequencing input: PBMCs or a T cell subset sorted from them (not recorded which). These receptors all come from an adult woman who had mild COVID-19 (a few samples of this study predate the infection). Cell type and time point are not known.

The chain joins TRBV10-3 to TRBJ2-6; D may be TRBD1 (6 bases). With 8 bases removed from V and 3 bases from J, the gap between germline ends came to 20 bases. The CDR3 covers 17 residues. CDR1 ENHRY and CDR2 SYGVKD come from the germline V gene. The CDR3 nucleotides read TGTGCCATCGGGGGACAAGGGAAGTATTATGGGGCCAACGTCCTGACTTTC. Protein product: CAIGGQGKYYGANVLTF.

The chain employs TRBV20-1 and TRBJ2-7, with TRBD2 identical over 14 bases. The CDR3 loop spans 16 amino acids. CDR1 and CDR2 (germline): DFQATT, SNEGSKA (reference sequence). V lost 6 bases, J lost 3 bases, and 10 bases stayed unmatched. CDR3 nucleotides: TGCAGTGCAAACACCGCGGGACTAGCGGGGGTCTACGAGCAGTACTTC. Amino acids: CSANTAGLAGVYEQYF.

This sequence joins TRBV5-1 and TRBJ1-4, with D hard to call. The CDR3 has 13 amino acids. CDR1 is SGHRS and CDR2 is YFSETQ in the germline V gene. V dropped 3 bases and J dropped 6 bases, with 9 bases sitting between them. CDR3 sequence: CASSSAGDEKLFF. The CDR3 DNA sequence: TGCGCCAGCAGCTCGGCCGGGGATGAAAAACTGTTTTTT. Drawing the rest from reference TRBV5-1 and TRBJ1-4, the complete variable domain is KAGVTQTPRYLIKTRGQQVTLSCSPISGHRSVSWYQQTPGQGLQFLFEYFSETQRNKGNFPGRFSGRQFSNSRSEMNVSTLELGDSALYLCASSSAGDEKLFFGSGTQLSVL.

This chain uses TRBV6-6 with TRBJ1-2, with D unresolved. CDR3 length: 14 amino acids. Germline assignment: CDR1 MNHNY and CDR2 SVGAGI (reference sequence). V shed 5 bases and J shed 8 bases, with 18 bases lying between them. The CDR3 region is CASSIAGSVNGYTF. The CDR3 coding sequence is TGTGCCAGCAGTATTGCGGGTAGTGTGAACGGCTACACCTTC.

The V gene is TRBV5-1, the J gene TRBJ2-7, with TRBD1 matching over 9 bases. V lost 4 bases, J lost 3 bases, and 5 bases stayed unmatched. Germline loops: CDR1 SGHRS, CDR2 YFSETQ. The CDR3 is made up of 14 amino acids. The CDR3 bases are TGCGCCAGCAGCCGGGCGGGACAGGGCTACGAGCAGTACTTC. It encodes CASSRAGQGYEQYF.

The chain links TRBV18 to TRBJ2-3; 7 bases match TRBD2. CDR3 length equals 14 residues. The V gene's germline CDR1 is KGHSH and CDR2 LQKENI. V dropped 3 bases and J dropped 4; count of bases not matched to a gene: 4. The CDR3, as DNA: TGTGCCAGCTCACCCGGGGGGAACGCAGATACGCAGTATTTT. The encoded protein is CASSPGGNADTQYF.

V is TRBV3-1 and J is TRBJ1-2, with D possibly being TRBD1 (6 bases). Trimming cost V 5 bases and J 8 bases, with 15 bases left between them. The CDR3 is 13 residues long. In germline, CDR1 is LGHDT, CDR2 YNNKEL (reference sequence). The CDR3 DNA follows: TGTGCCAGCAGCACCACAGGGTTGGGCGGCTACACCTTC. This codes for CASSTTGLGGYTF.

The rearrangement joins TRBV12-3 or TRBV12-4 to TRBJ2-1, with D perhaps assigned TRBD1 or TRBD2 (5 bases each). V was clipped by 3 bases and J by 12 bases, with 15 bases between them. This CDR3 region has 13 residues. CDR3 DNA sequence: TGTGCCAGCAGTTTCGGGCTAGCCGGGACGCAGTTCTTC. It codes for CASSFGLAGTQFF.

This clonotype appeared many times. The rearrangement links TRBV4-3 to TRBJ2-7; 9 bases fit TRBD2. CDR3 length equals 17 residues. The V and J ends lost 0 bases and 2 bases, in that order; junction bases with no gene match: 8. The germline V gene has CDR1 LGHNA and CDR2 YSLEER. CDR3 in amino acids: CASSQDEKREVPYEQYF. For the CDR3, the DNA is TGCGCCAGCAGCCAAGATGAAAAGCGGGAGGTTCCCTACGAGCAGTACTTC.